One and the same sample provided the 21 T cell receptor beta chains below, sequenced in a study of blood T cell repertoires in COVID-19. Profiled with immunoSEQ multiplex PCR; TCRdb holds only in-frame clones, not every one. The profile shows around 200,000 clones, approximately 87% of them singletons. The material sequenced was peripheral blood. Receptors originate from a person between 65 and 80 years old with COVID-19, enrolled during active disease.

The chain recombines TRBV5-1 with TRBJ1-3; the D is unclear. Looked up from germline, CDR1 is SGHRS and CDR2 is YFSETQ. V lost 3 bases and J lost 2, with 18 bases in between. The CDR3 has 17 residues. The CDR3 protein is CASSSAPSGKTGNTIYF. The CDR3 DNA follows: TGCGCCAGCAGCTCCGCTCCCAGCGGGAAAACTGGAAACACCATATATTTT.

This chain joins TRBV5-4 and TRBJ1-6; TRBD1 is a possible D gene (6 bases). This CDR3 contains 17 residues. Germline V gene sequence: CDR1 SGHNT, CDR2 YYREEE (reference sequence). The V end was cut by 0 bases, the J end by 0 bases, with 10 bases between. DNA of the CDR3: TGTGCCAGCAGCTTGGTAGGGGGAAGCTCCTATAATTCACCCCTCCACTTT. It is translated as CASSLVGGSSYNSPLHF.

This clone has more than one count but fewer than ten. The chain joins TRBV19 to TRBJ1-6; 9 bases are a match to TRBD1. Germline V lookup: CDR1 LNHDA, CDR2 SQIVND (reference sequence). Trimming at V came to 6 bases and at J to 13 bases, leaving 13 bases not matched to a gene. The CDR3 totals 15 residues. This CDR3 is CASSPSGTGSFPLHF. CDR3 nucleotide sequence: TGTGCCAGTAGCCCGTCCGGGACAGGGTCTTTCCCCCTCCACTTT.

The chain is built from TRBV7-2 and TRBJ2-7; 10 bases align to TRBD2. The length of the CDR3 is 15 residues. V lost 5 bases and J lost 4; bases outside the gene matches: 8. CDR1 is SGHTA, CDR2 FQGNSA, per germline. The CDR3 sequence: CASSLSGRNRYEQYF. As DNA, the CDR3 is TGTGCCAGCAGCCTTAGCGGGAGGAATCGATACGAGCAGTACTTC.

This sequence joins TRBV3-1 (or the pseudogene TRBV3-2) and TRBJ2-7; 7 bases fit TRBD2. The CDR3 totals 15 residues. Looked up from germline, CDR1 is LGHDT and CDR2 is YNNKEL (reference sequence). The ends lost 7 bases at V and 4 bases at J; junction bases unmatched: 13. As DNA, the CDR3 is TGTGCCAGCACCCCTTCCGGGGGGACTGTGTACGAGCAGTACTTC. It encodes CASTPSGGTVYEQYF.

V usage is TRBV15 and J usage is TRBJ2-6; D unresolved. Germline CDR1 is LNHNV and CDR2 is YYDKDF (reference sequence). V was pared by 5 bases and J by 5 bases, with 13 bases between. The CDR3 runs 15 residues. The CDR3 spells CATSLSAGWANVLTF. DNA for the CDR3: TGTGCCACCAGCCTGTCAGCCGGGTGGGCCAACGTCCTGACTTTC.

In DNA form, the CDR3 reads TGTGCCTCCAAGACTAGCGGCAGCTCCTACAATGAGCAGTTCTTC. It specifies CASKTSGSSYNEQFF. The chain recombines TRBV19 with TRBJ2-1; 9 bases line up with TRBD2. This CDR3 is built from 15 residues. Germline CDR1 is LNHDA and CDR2 is SQIVND (reference sequence). Trimming at V came to 11 bases and at J to 0 bases, leaving 8 bases not matched to a gene.

The chain is built from TRBV11-2 and TRBJ2-1; TRBD1 aligns across 11 bases. The CDR3 runs to 15 residues. Per germline, CDR1 SGHAT and CDR2 FQNNGV. The V gene end was trimmed by 1 base and the J gene end by 7 bases; junction bases not matched to a gene: 3. The CDR3 DNA reads TGTGCCAGCAGCTTAGGGACAGGGGGCCGTAATGAGCAGTTCTTC. It is translated as CASSLGTGGRNEQFF. Full variable domain (remainder filled in from reference TRBV11-2 and TRBJ2-1): EAGVAQSPRYKIIEKRQSVAFWCNPISGHATLYWYQQILGQGPKLLIQFQNNGVVDDSQLPKDRFSAERLKGVDSTLKIQPAKLEDSAVYLCASSLGTGGRNEQFFGPGTRLTVL.

V and J are TRBV18 and TRBJ1-2; TRBD1 matches 7 bases. This CDR3 is built from 15 residues. Germline CDR1 is KGHSH and CDR2 is LQKENI. The trim removed 3 bases at V and 8 bases at J, leaving 12 bases unmatched. In DNA form, the CDR3 reads TGTGCCAGCTCACCCAGGGACAGCCTCCTAGGGGGCTACACCTTC. Its translation is CASSPRDSLLGGYTF.

CDR3 nucleotide sequence: TGTGCCAGCAGTTCCCGCGGGCCGTCCCCCCTTTACGAGCAGTACTTC. It codes for CASSSRGPSPLYEQYF. This chain joins TRBV28 and TRBJ2-7; possible D gene TRBD2, 5 bases. Germline V gene sequence: CDR1 MDHEN, CDR2 SYDVKM. This CDR3 has 16 amino acids. V dropped 4 bases and J dropped 4 bases, with 20 bases sitting between them.

This sequence joins TRBV7-6 and TRBJ1-4; no clear D. This CDR3 is built from 13 residues. Per the germline V gene, CDR1 is SGHVS and CDR2 is FNYEAQ. Trimming removed 1 base from V and 8 bases from J, with 8 bases in between. The CDR3 reads CASSLVTREKLFF. Written as DNA, the CDR3 is TGTGCCAGCAGCTTAGTCACCAGGGAAAAACTGTTTTTT.

Here the CDR3 reads CASRQDRGLSEQYF. CDR3 bases: TGCGCCAGCAGACAGGACAGGGGGCTGTCGGAGCAGTACTTC. The gene calls are TRBV5-1 and TRBJ2-7, with 11 nucleotides matching TRBD1. CDR1 and CDR2 from the germline V gene are SGHRS and YFSETQ. J gave up 7 bases and V 5 bases, and 8 bases lay outside the gene matches. CDR3 length: 14 amino acids.

This clone has only one observation. The junction differs from germline at one of its ends, possibly a read error. The chain is built from TRBV9 and TRBJ2-3, with D possibly matching TRBD1 (5 bases). CDR1 is SGDLS and CDR2 is YYNGEE in the germline V gene. The CDR3 consists of 15 residues. CDR3 DNA sequence: TGTGCCAGCAGCGAGCAGGGATCCCGCACAAATACGCAGTATTTT. Amino acids: CASSEQGSRTNTQYF.

The V call is TRBV6-6, the J call TRBJ2-4; 7 bases fit TRBD2. Trimming cost V 6 bases and J 15 bases; bases outside gene matches: 17. From germline, CDR1 is MNHNY and CDR2 SVGAGI (reference sequence). This CDR3 region has 14 residues. The CDR3 spells CASRRNRDGGGLYF. CDR3 in DNA: TGTGCCAGCAGAAGGAACCGGGACGGCGGGGGTCTGTACTTC.

The genes are TRBV19 and TRBJ1-6, with 7 nucleotides matching TRBD1. The V segment lost 9 bases and the J segment 0 bases; nucleotides outside the gene matches: 11. Germline lookup yields CDR1 LNHDA and CDR2 SQIVND (reference sequence). The CDR3 sequence is 17 residues long. As DNA, the CDR3 is TGTGCCAGCAGGGACAAGGGGGCTAGCTCCTATAATTCACCCCTCCACTTT. As protein: CASRDKGASSYNSPLHF. Filled out from reference TRBV19 and TRBJ1-6, the complete variable domain reads DGGITQSPKYLFRKEGQNVTLSCEQNLNHDAMYWYRQDPGQGLRLIYYSQIVNDFQKGDIAEGYSVSREKKESFPLTVTSAQKNPTAFYLCASRDKGASSYNSPLHFGNGTRLTVT.

The V and J genes are TRBV23-1 and TRBJ1-1; D not resolved. TRBV23-1 is an ORF; its function is uncertain. The CDR3 sequence is 14 residues long. Trimming took off 2 bases at V and 5 bases at J, with 12 bases between the two ends. CDR3 DNA: TGCGCCAGCAGTCAACTTTCTTTAGTAACTGAAGCTTTCTTT. The encoded protein is CASSQLSLVTEAFF.

The chain combines TRBV5-6 with TRBJ2-7, with a tentative D call TRBD1 (6 bases). CDR3 size: 14 residues. Trimming took 4 bases from V and 3 from J, leaving 14 bases between them. The germline V gene encodes CDR1 SGHDT and CDR2 YYEEEE. The CDR3 loop is CASSRLGTSYEQYF. The CDR3 DNA is TGTGCCAGCAGCAGACTCGGGACAAGCTACGAGCAGTACTTC.

In its sample, this clone was seen once. V gene TRBV7-2 combines with J gene TRBJ2-2; possibly TRBD1 for D (6 bases). The length of the CDR3 is 16 residues. The germline V and J ends were trimmed by 2 bases and 0 bases, with 10 bases remaining between them. Germline V gene sequence: CDR1 SGHTA, CDR2 FQGNSA. CDR3 nucleotides: TGTGCCAGCAGCTTATTTGGGGGCGCGAACACCGGGGAGCTGTTTTTT. This gives the protein CASSLFGGANTGELFF.

V is TRBV9 and J is TRBJ1-3; no definite D call. V lost 0 bases and J lost 4, with 14 bases in between. This CDR3 has 16 residues. Germline CDR1 is SGDLS and CDR2 is YYNGEE. CDR3 residues: CASSVGRLAGGNTIYF. The CDR3 DNA sequence: TGTGCCAGCAGCGTAGGGCGTCTCGCGGGGGGAAACACCATATATTTT.

The chain employs TRBV7-9 and TRBJ2-5; 14 nucleotides agree with TRBD2. The V gene end was trimmed by 5 bases and the J gene end by 5 bases; junction bases not matched to a gene: 7. The germline gives CDR1 SEHNR, CDR2 FQNEAQ (reference sequence). The CDR3 contains 16 residues. The CDR3 sequence is CASSQGLAGDGETQYF. The CDR3 DNA reads TGTGCCAGCAGCCAGGGACTAGCGGGAGACGGGGAGACCCAGTACTTC.

The rearrangement joins TRBV19 to TRBJ1-1; D is ambiguous. Germline V lookup: CDR1 LNHDA, CDR2 SQIVND (reference sequence). This CDR3 comprises 13 residues. V lost 5 bases to trimming and J lost 2 bases, with 9 bases between them. The CDR3: CASSEGINTEAFF. The CDR3, as DNA: TGTGCCAGTAGTGAGGGTATCAACACTGAAGCTTTCTTT.